Listed here is a single TCR beta chain. The sample comes from a study of identical twins. Via MiXCR, TCRdb re-called the 5' RACE reads, giving one row per CDR3 protein. This sample has 450,000 or so distinct CDR3 sequences, with about 14% found just once. This same sample was also taken into another study, of yellow fever vaccine responses in identical twins.

Source material: CD4+ T cells sorted from blood. The source is a woman aged 18-30 years in good health.

The CDR3 reads CSVQRTTQETQYF. Written as DNA, the CDR3 is TGCAGCGTGCAACGGACTACCCAAGAGACCCAGTACTTC. The chain recombines TRBV29-1 with TRBJ2-5; TRBD2 is a possible D gene (6 bases). V was pared by 6 bases and J by 1 base, with 12 bases between. Germline V gives CDR1 SQVTM, CDR2 ANQGSEA. This CDR3 contains 13 residues.